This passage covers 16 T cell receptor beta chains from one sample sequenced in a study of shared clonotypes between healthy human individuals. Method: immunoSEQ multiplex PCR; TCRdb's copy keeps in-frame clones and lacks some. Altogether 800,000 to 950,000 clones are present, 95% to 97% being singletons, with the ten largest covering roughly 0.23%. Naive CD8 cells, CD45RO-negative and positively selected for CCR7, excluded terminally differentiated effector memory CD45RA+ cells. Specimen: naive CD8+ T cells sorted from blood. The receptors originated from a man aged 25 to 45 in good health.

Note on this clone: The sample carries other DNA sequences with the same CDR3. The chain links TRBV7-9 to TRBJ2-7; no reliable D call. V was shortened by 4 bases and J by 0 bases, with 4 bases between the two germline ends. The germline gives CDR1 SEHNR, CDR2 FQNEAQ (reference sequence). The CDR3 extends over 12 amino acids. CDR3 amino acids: CASSSTSYEQYF. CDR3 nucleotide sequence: TGTGCCAGCAGCTCGACCTCCTACGAGCAGTACTTC.

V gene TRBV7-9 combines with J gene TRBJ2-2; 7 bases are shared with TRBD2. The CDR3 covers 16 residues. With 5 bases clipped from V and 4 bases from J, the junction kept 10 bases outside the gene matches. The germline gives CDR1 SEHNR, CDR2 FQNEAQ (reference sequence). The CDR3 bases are TGTGCCAGCAGCCCTCAGACCCCGGGGGGCACCGGGGAGCTGTTTTTT. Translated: CASSPQTPGGTGELFF.

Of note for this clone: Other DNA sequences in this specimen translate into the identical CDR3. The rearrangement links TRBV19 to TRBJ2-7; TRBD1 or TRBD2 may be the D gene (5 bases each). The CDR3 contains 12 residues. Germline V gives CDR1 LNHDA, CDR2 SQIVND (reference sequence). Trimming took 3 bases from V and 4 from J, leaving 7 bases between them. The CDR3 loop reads CASSIGGYEQYF. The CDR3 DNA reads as TGTGCCAGTAGTATTGGGGGATACGAGCAGTACTTC.

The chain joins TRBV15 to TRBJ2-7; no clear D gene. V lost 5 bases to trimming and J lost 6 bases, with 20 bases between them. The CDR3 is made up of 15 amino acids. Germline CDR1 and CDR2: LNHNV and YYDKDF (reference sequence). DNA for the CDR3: TGTGCCACCAGCGAAGGTCACCAGACGCCGACCGAGCAGTACTTC. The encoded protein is CATSEGHQTPTEQYF.

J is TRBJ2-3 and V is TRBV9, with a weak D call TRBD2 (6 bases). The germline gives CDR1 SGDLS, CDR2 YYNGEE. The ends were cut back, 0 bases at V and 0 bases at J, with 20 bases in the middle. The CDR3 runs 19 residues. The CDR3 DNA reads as TGTGCCAGCAGCGTAGGAATCCCTCGGAGGGCGGCTAGCACAGATACGCAGTATTTT. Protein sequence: CASSVGIPRRAASTDTQYF.

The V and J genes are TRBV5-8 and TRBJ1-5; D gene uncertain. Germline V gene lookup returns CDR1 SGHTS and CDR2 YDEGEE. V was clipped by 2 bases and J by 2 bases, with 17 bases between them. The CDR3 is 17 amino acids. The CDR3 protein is CASSFPQLTSGNQPQHF. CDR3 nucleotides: TGTGCCAGCAGCTTCCCCCAATTAACGAGCGGCAATCAGCCCCAGCATTTT.

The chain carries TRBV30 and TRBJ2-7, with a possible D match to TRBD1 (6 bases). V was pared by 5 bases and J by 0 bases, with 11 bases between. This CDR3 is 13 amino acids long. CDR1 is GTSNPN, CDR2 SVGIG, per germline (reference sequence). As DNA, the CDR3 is TGTGCCTGGGCCCCAGGGGCCTCCTACGAGCAGTACTTC. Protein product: CAWAPGASYEQYF.

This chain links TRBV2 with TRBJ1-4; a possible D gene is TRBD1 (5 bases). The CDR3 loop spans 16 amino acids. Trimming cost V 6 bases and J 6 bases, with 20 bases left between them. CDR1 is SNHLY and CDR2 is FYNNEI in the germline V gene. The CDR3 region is CASRVNPGKGDEKLFF. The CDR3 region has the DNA TGTGCCAGCAGGGTTAATCCCGGGAAAGGGGATGAAAAACTGTTTTTT.

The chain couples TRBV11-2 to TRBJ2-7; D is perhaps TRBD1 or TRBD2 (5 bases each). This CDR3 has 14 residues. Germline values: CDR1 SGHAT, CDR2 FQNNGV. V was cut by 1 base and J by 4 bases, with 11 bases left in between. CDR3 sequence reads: CASSLGVGVYEQYF. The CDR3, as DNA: TGTGCCAGCAGCTTAGGGGTGGGGGTTTACGAGCAGTACTTC.

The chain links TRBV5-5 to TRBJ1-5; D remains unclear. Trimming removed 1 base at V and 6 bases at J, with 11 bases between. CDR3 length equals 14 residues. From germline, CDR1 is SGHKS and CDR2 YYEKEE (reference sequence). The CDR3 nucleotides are TGTGCCAGCAGCTTGTGGGGTTTAGGTCAGCCCCAGCATTTT. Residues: CASSLWGLGQPQHF.

CDR3: CASSDRGVMNEQFF. The CDR3 DNA sequence: TGTGCCAGCAGTGACAGGGGCGTAATGAATGAGCAGTTCTTC. The V gene is TRBV7-9, the J gene TRBJ2-1; 8 bases line up with TRBD1. The CDR3 consists of 14 residues. V gave up 6 bases and J gave up 7 bases; unmatched junction bases: 8. Per the germline V gene, CDR1 is SEHNR and CDR2 is FQNEAQ (reference sequence). Using reference TRBV7-9 and TRBJ2-1 for the parts outside the CDR3, the full variable domain is DTGVSQNPRHKITKRGQNVTFRCDPISEHNRLYWYRQTLGQGPEFLTYFQNEAQLEKSRLLSDRFSAERPKGSFSTLEIQRTEQGDSAMYLCASSDRGVMNEQFFGPGTRLTVL.

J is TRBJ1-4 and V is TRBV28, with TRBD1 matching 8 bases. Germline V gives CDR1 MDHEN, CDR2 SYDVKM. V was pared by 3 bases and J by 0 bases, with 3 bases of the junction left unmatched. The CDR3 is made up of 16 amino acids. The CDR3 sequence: CASSLPQGATNEKLFF. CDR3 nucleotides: TGTGCCAGCAGTTTGCCACAGGGGGCAACTAATGAAAAACTGTTTTTT.

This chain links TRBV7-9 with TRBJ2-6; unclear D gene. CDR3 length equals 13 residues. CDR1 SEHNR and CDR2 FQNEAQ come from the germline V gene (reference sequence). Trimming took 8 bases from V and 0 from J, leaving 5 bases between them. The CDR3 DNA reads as TGTGCCAGCGTGCTCTCTGGGGCCAACGTCCTGACTTTC. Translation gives CASVLSGANVLTF.

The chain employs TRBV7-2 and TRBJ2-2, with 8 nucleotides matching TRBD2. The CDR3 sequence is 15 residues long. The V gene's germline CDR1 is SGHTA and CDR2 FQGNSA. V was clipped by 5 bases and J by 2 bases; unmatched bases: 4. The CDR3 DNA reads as TGTGCCAGCAGCCGGGAGGGGGGCAACACCGGGGAGCTGTTTTTT. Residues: CASSREGGNTGELFF.

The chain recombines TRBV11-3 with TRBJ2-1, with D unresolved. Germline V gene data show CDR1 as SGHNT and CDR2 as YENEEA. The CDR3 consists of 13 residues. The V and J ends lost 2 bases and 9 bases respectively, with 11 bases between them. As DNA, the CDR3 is TGTGCCAGCAGCTTACGGGCGGCAGGTGAGCAGTTCTTC. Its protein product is CASSLRAAGEQFF.

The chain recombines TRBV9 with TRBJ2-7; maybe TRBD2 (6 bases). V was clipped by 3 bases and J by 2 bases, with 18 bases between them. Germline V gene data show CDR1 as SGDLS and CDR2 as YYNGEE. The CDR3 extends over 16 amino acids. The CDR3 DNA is TGTGCCAGCAGCGCGAGGGAAGGTAGCGGAGCCTACGAGCAGTACTTC. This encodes CASSAREGSGAYEQYF. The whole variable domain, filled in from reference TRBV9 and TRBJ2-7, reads DSGVTQTPKHLITATGQRVTLRCSPRSGDLSVYWYQQSLDQGLQFLIQYYNGEERAKGNILERFSAQQFPDLHSELNLSSLELGDSALYFCASSAREGSGAYEQYFGPGTRLTVT.